This TCR beta chain comes out of a study of T cell responses to AZD1222 COVID-19 vaccine. The CDR3 contains 13 residues. Germline lookup yields CDR1 GTSNPN and CDR2 SVGIG (reference sequence). Trimming cost V 2 bases and J 5 bases; bases outside gene matches: 1. Using immunoSEQ multiplex PCR, the repertoire was profiled, and TCRdb retains in-frame clones only, with some absent. The sample includes 80,000 to 100,000 clones, 75% to 95% of them seen just once. This TCR was recovered from an adult who received the AZD1222 COVID-19 vaccine. The chain joins TRBV30 to TRBJ1-5; the match to TRBD1 covers 9 bases. Sequencing used peripheral blood, obtained 28 days after the second AZD1222 dose. The DNA for the CDR3 is TGTGCCTGGAGTACAGGGGGCCATCAGCCCCAGCATTTT. Encoded protein: CAWSTGGHQPQHF.